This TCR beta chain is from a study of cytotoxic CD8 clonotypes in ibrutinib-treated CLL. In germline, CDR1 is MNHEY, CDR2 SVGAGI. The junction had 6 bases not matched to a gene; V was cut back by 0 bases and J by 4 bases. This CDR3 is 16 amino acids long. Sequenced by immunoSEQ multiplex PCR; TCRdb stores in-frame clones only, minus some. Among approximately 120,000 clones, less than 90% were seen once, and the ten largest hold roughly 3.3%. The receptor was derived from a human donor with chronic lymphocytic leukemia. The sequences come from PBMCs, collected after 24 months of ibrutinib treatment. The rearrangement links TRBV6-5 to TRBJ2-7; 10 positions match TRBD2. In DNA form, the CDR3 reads TGTGCCAGCAGTTACTCGAAGCGGGGGGGGACGTACGAGCAGTACTTC. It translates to CASSYSKRGGTYEQYF.